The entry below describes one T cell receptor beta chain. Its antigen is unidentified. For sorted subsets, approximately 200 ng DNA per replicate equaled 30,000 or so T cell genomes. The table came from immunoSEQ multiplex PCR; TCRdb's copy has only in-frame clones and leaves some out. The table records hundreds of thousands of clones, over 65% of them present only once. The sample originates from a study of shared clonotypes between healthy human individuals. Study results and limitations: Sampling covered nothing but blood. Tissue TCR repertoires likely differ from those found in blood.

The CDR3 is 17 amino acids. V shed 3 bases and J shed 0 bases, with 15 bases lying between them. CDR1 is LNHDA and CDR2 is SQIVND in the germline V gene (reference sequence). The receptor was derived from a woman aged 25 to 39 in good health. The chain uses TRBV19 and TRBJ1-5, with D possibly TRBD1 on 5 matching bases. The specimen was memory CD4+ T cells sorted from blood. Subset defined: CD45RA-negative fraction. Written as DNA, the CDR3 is TGTGCCAGTAGTATGCTAGACGGGACGGATAGCAATCAGCCCCAGCATTTT. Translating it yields CASSMLDGTDSNQPQHF.